The 5 T cell receptor beta chains below come from one sample, sequenced in a study of blood T cells in healthy people across ages. For the second PCR, which ran for about 6 to 11 cycles, a sample-barcoded 5' primer and a J-beta primer mix were used. TCRdb fed the 5' RACE reads into MiXCR, producing one record per CDR3 protein. Counted here are more than 500,000 distinct CDR3 sequences, about 27% occurring once; the ten biggest clones make up approximately 4%. This sample also belongs to another study, concerning T cells of mothers and their children.

Sequenced material: blood. The receptors were gathered from a boy aged 2 to 9 in good health.

The count of this clonotype is one. CDR3: CASSVEVSRTDTQYF. DNA for the CDR3: TGTGCCAGCAGCGTAGAGGTGTCGCGCACAGATACGCAGTATTTT. This chain joins TRBV9 and TRBJ2-3; D ambiguous. Trimming cost V 0 bases and J 1 base, with 9 bases left between them. The CDR3 is 15 amino acids. From germline, CDR1 is SGDLS and CDR2 YYNGEE.

This clonotype was counted only a few times. The chain has TRBV3-1 and TRBJ2-1; D is ambiguous. The CDR3 consists of 16 residues. Germline loops: CDR1 LGHDT, CDR2 YNNKEL (reference sequence). The V end lost 5 bases, the J end lost 3 bases, and 17 bases lay between the germline ends. The CDR3 DNA sequence: TGTGCCAGCAGCGCAGGTGTGGACGTGGGCTACAATGAGCAGTTCTTC. Its protein product is CASSAGVDVGYNEQFF.

This clonotype has more than one count but fewer than ten. This chain joins TRBV6-5 and TRBJ1-3; D is uncertain. The CDR3 extends over 14 amino acids. The V gene's germline CDR1 is MNHEY and CDR2 SVGAGI. V lost 8 bases to trimming and J lost 4 bases, with 15 bases between them. For the CDR3, the DNA is TGTGCCAGCCTGTCAGCGAAGTCGGGAAACACCATATATTTT. Amino acids: CASLSAKSGNTIYF.

This clonotype was picked up one time. V is TRBV25-1 and J is TRBJ2-5; tentative D call: TRBD1 (7 bases). This CDR3 has 16 amino acids. Germline V gene lookup returns CDR1 MGHDK and CDR2 SYGVNS. Trimming left V 7 bases short and J 5 bases short, with 23 bases between. CDR3 loop: CASIPQGSGGGETQYF. CDR3 sequence (DNA): TGTGCCAGCATTCCCCAAGGGTCAGGGGGAGGCGAGACCCAGTACTTC.

This clonotype was counted only a few times. This chain links TRBV20-1 with TRBJ2-7; no definite D call. The germline V gene encodes CDR1 DFQATT and CDR2 SNEGSKA (reference sequence). Trimming removed 2 bases from V and 6 bases from J, with 8 bases in between. This CDR3 is built from 11 residues. Written as DNA, the CDR3 is TGCAGTGCTAGAAGCTCGTCCGAGCAGTACTTC. It yields the protein CSARSSSEQYF.